The sample holds one count of the clone carrying this T cell receptor beta chain. As yet, its antigen is unknown. One end of the junction varies from germline; a read error may be responsible. The entry originates in a study of tumor-infiltrating lymphocytes in primary liver carcinoma. Study at large: Tissue type made little difference to sample yields of roughly 3.5 to 8 million productive TCRbeta reads. Study results and caveats: Only about 8-24% of top clones were detected in each of the five tumor regions. Tumor top-250-clone fraction significantly exceeded that of blood (p = 0.039).

There are 14 residues in the CDR3. Per the germline V gene, CDR1 is MNHNY and CDR2 is SVGAGI (reference sequence). The investigators made TCR beta cDNA from approximately 0.5 ug total RNA, using a constant-region primer. Three nested multiplex PCR rounds, a slightly modified ARM-PCR method, built the TCR beta libraries. Primers for the first two PCR rounds were TRBV1-TRBV30 forward primers and a C-beta reverse primer (about 10 cycles per round). Each CDR3 protein gets one entry after TCRdb re-called the multiplex PCR reads with MiXCR. The sample records about 110,000 distinct CDR3 sequences, approximately 70% being singletons. Both RNA and DNA were isolated together from around 20-30 mg of bulk tissue that had not been sorted.

Sequences were obtained from liver tumor tissue from sampling region 1. As to subset: tumor region T1, superior pole. The receptor was derived from a woman aged 55 to 70 with primary liver carcinoma and hepatitis B virus infection. This chain connects TRBV6-6 to TRBJ2-3; 7 nucleotides align to TRBD1. The CDR3 region is CDSSQNRGSDTQYF. The CDR3 coding sequence is TGTGACAGCAGTCAGAACAGGGGATCAGATACGCAGTATTTT.